A single sample is the source of the 13 T cell receptor beta chains below, sequenced in a study of T-cell memory formation after mild COVID-19. TCRdb processed the 5' RACE reads anew with MiXCR; each CDR3 protein has one entry. The table includes roughly 600,000 distinct CDR3 sequences, roughly 18% detected once. The material sequenced was PBMCs or a T cell subset sorted from them (not recorded which). The receptors originated from an adult woman who had mild COVID-19 (a few samples of this study predate the infection). Cell type and time point are not known.

The chain couples TRBV24-1 to TRBJ2-3; D gene uncertain. This CDR3 is built from 16 residues. Germline values: CDR1 KGHDR, CDR2 SFDVKD. V was pared by 2 bases and J by 6 bases, with 17 bases between. CDR3 DNA: TGTGCCACCAGTGATTCGAAAAGCCATCCACGGGATACGCAGTATTTT. This translates into CATSDSKSHPRDTQYF.

This clonotype was detected only a few times. This chain connects TRBV12-3 or TRBV12-4 to TRBJ2-7; 12 nucleotides match TRBD2. The CDR3 is 16 residues long. The ends lost 1 base at V and 7 bases at J; junction bases unmatched: 8. CDR3 nucleotide sequence: TGTGCCAGCAGTTTAGTCCTAGCGGGGGGGCCGGGGGAGCAGTACTTC. Its translation is CASSLVLAGGPGEQYF.

This clonotype has just a few counts. The CDR3 reads CASSLEGLASTDTQYF. CDR3 coding DNA: TGCGCCAGCAGCTTGGAAGGCCTAGCCAGCACAGATACGCAGTATTTT. The chain carries TRBV5-1 and TRBJ2-3, with D perhaps TRBD2 (5 bases). The V and J ends lost 0 bases and 0 bases respectively, with 11 bases between them. The CDR3 is 16 amino acids. The germline CDR1 and CDR2 sequences are SGHRS and YFSETQ.

This clonotype was observed a few times. This chain uses TRBV30 with TRBJ1-2, with D perhaps matching TRBD1 (6 bases). This CDR3 has 15 amino acids. The V gene's germline CDR1 is GTSNPN and CDR2 SVGIG (reference sequence). V dropped 5 bases and J dropped 2 bases, with 18 bases sitting between them. The CDR3 coding sequence is TGTGCCTGGGGGTTCAGGGGACTCCTGAACTATGGCTACACCTTC. It yields the protein CAWGFRGLLNYGYTF.

V and J are TRBV6-5 and TRBJ2-4, with 7 bases lining up with TRBD1. Germline assignment: CDR1 MNHEY and CDR2 SVGAGI. V trimming: 6 bases; J trimming: 2 bases; junction bases outside the gene matches: 1. This CDR3 has 13 amino acids. The CDR3 DNA reads TGTGCCAGCAGACAGGGGACCAAAAACATTCAGTACTTC. This encodes CASRQGTKNIQYF.

This sequence joins TRBV5-4 and TRBJ2-7; 12 nucleotides line up with TRBD2. Germline V lookup: CDR1 SGHNT, CDR2 YYREEE (reference sequence). This CDR3 comprises 15 residues. The V and J ends lost 3 bases and 6 bases, in that order; junction bases with no gene match: 7. The CDR3 loop is CASSYPSGRAREQYF. CDR3 coding DNA: TGTGCCAGCAGCTATCCTAGCGGGAGGGCCCGCGAGCAGTACTTC.

This clonotype was counted only a few times. The chain couples TRBV20-1 to TRBJ2-7; no definite D call. The CDR3 sequence is 12 residues long. Germline CDR1 DFQATT, CDR2 SNEGSKA (reference sequence). The germline V and J ends were trimmed by 0 bases and 0 bases, with 3 bases remaining between them. CDR3: CSAREDSYEQYF. CDR3 sequence (DNA): TGCAGTGCTAGAGAAGACTCCTACGAGCAGTACTTC.

This rearrangement joins TRBV4-1 to TRBJ1-3, with D perhaps matching TRBD1 (5 bases). The ends were cut back, 5 bases at V and 4 bases at J, with 24 bases in the middle. Germline-derived CDR1 and CDR2 are MGHRA and YSYEKL. This CDR3 spans 18 amino acids. CDR3 in DNA: TGCGCCAGCAGCGGGGACCCACGTATCCCCCTCCTGGGAAACACCATATATTTT. Protein sequence: CASSGDPRIPLLGNTIYF.

The genes are TRBV7-2 and TRBJ2-2, with D perhaps TRBD1 or TRBD2 (5 bases each). From germline, CDR1 is SGHTA and CDR2 FQGNSA. The CDR3 length is 15 residues. Trimming shortened V by 5 bases and J by 4 bases, and 14 bases separated the two germline ends. The CDR3 nucleotides read TGTGCCAGCAGCCCCGCCCTAGGGACCACCGGGGAGCTGTTTTTT. This translates into CASSPALGTTGELFF.

This clonotype has only a few counts. Here the CDR3 DNA reads TGTGCCAGCAGCGCTGGACAGGTAGAGGATGGCTACACCTTC. Translated: CASSAGQVEDGYTF. The rearrangement joins TRBV7-9 to TRBJ1-2; 7 bases align to TRBD1. The V gene's germline CDR1 is SEHNR and CDR2 FQNEAQ (reference sequence). The CDR3 has 14 residues. V was clipped by 5 bases and J by 6 bases; unmatched bases: 9.

This clonotype was seen repeatedly, ten times or more. J is TRBJ2-3 and V is TRBV12-3 or TRBV12-4, with 8 bases identical to TRBD2. CDR3 length: 14 residues. V was clipped by 8 bases and J by 2 bases; unmatched bases: 6. CDR3 loop: CASSSGGYTDTQYF. The CDR3 nucleotides read TGTGCCAGCTCCAGCGGGGGCTACACAGATACGCAGTATTTT.

The J gene is TRBJ1-1, the V gene TRBV6-1; D is unclear. Germline CDR1 MNHNS, CDR2 SASEGT. The CDR3 is 13 residues long. V was clipped by 3 bases and J by 6 bases, with 11 bases between them. The CDR3 loop reads CASSEVNIAEAFF. DNA for the CDR3: TGTGCCAGCAGTGAGGTGAATATCGCTGAAGCTTTCTTT.

This clonotype was seen more than once but under ten times. This chain uses TRBV5-1 with TRBJ1-1, with D maybe TRBD1 (6 bases). V lost 0 bases and J 7 bases, leaving 16 bases between the germline ends. Germline V gene data show CDR1 as SGHRS and CDR2 as YFSETQ. The CDR3 sequence is 15 residues long. As DNA, the CDR3 is TGCGCCAGCAGCTTGGAGGCAGGGGTCCCTTTTGAAGCTTTCTTT. Amino acids: CASSLEAGVPFEAFF.